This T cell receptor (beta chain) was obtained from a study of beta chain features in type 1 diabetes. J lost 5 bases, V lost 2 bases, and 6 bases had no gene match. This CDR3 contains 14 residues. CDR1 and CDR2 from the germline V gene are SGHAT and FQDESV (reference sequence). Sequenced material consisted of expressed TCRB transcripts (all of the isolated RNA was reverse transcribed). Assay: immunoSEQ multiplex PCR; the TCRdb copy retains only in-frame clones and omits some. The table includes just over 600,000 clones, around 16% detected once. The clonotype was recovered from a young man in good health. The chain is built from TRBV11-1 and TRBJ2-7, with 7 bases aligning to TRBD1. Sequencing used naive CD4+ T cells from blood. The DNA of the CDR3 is TGTGCCAGCAGCTTAAGGGGGCGCAGAGACGAGCAGTACTTC. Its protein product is CASSLRGRRDEQYF. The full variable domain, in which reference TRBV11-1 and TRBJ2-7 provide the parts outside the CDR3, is EAEVAQSPRYKITEKSQAVAFWCDPISGHATLYWYRQILGQGPELLVQFQDESVVDDSQLPKDRFSAERLKGVDSTLKIQPAELGDSAMYLCASSLRGRRDEQYFGPGTRLTVT.